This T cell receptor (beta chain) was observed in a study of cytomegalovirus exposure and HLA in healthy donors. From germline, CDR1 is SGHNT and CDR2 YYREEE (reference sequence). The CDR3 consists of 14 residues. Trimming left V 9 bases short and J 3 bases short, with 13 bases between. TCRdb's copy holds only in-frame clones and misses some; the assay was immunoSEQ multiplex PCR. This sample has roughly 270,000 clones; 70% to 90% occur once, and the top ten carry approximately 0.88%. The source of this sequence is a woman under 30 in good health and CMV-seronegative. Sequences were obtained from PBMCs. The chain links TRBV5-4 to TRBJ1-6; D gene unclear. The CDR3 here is CATSFEVYNSPLHF. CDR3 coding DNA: TGTGCCACCAGTTTCGAGGTCTATAATTCACCCCTCCACTTT.